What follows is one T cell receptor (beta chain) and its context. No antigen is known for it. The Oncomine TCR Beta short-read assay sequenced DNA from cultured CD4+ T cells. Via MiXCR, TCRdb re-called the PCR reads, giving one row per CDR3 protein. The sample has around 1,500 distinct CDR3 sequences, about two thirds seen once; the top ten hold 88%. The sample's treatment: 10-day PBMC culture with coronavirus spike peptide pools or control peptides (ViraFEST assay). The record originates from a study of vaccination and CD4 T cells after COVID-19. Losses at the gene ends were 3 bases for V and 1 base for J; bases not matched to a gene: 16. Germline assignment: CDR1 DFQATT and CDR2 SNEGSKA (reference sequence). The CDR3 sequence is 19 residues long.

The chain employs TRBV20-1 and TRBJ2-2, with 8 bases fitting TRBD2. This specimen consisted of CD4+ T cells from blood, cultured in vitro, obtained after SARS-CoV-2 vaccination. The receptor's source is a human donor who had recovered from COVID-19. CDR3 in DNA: TGCAGTGCTAGGGCCCCAGCGGGAGCCTCACCAATGAACACCGGGGAGCTGTTTTTT. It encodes CSARAPAGASPMNTGELFF.